This TCR beta chain was sequenced for a study of naive and memory T cell subsets. Cells stained for CD3, CD4, CD8, CD45RA and CD27 were sorted into four subsets. This clonotype has a handful of counts. The antigen is unknown. General study findings and limits: Naive and memory subsets had different power law exponents for TCR abundance. Naive repertoires, especially CD8, held a few larger clonotypes, possibly memory cells re-expressing CD45RA. In naive cells, over 85% of TCR sequences were seen only once.

Two oligonucleotides, mixed equimolar, formed the beta constant-region primer covering TRBC1 and TRBC2. The ligated cDNA underwent four PCR rounds using SP2 and nested alpha and beta constant-region primers. A 12-nucleotide UMI and the SP2 primer were added to the cDNA 3' end by oligonucleotide ligation. TCRdb ran MiXCR on the UMI-ligation and nested PCR reads and lists one entry per CDR3 protein. The sample yields 150,000 or so distinct CDR3 sequences, over 20% seen once. The V end lost 10 bases, the J end lost 5 bases, and 18 bases lay between the germline ends. The CDR3 has 14 residues. CDR1 is MNHEY and CDR2 is SMNVEV in the germline V gene (reference sequence).

This sequence originates from a human donor in good health. Sequenced material: naive CD4+ T cells from blood. V is TRBV27 and J is TRBJ2-1; D remains unclear. The CDR3 spells CATRGAGRNNEQFF. CDR3 DNA: TGTGCCACCCGAGGAGCCGGAAGGAACAATGAGCAGTTCTTC.